The 4 T cell receptor beta chains below were found in one sample sequenced in a study of cytomegalovirus exposure and HLA in healthy donors. The PCR had 60 Vbeta and 13 Jbeta primers. Sequenced by immunoSEQ multiplex PCR; TCRdb stores in-frame clones only, minus some. The sample has 100,000 to 150,000 clones; roughly 80% are singletons. Sequencing was carried out using PBMCs. All receptors derive from a young man in good health and CMV-seronegative.

The chain combines TRBV7-8 with TRBJ2-2; 15 bases line up with TRBD2. V lost 5 bases, J lost 2 bases, and 3 bases stayed unmatched. CDR3 length: 17 residues. Germline CDR1 and CDR2: SGHVS and FQNEAQ. The CDR3 reads CASSRTSGGVNTGELFF. CDR3 coding DNA: TGTGCCAGCAGCCGGACTAGCGGGGGGGTCAACACCGGGGAGCTGTTTTTT.

The rearrangement joins TRBV6-1 to TRBJ1-5, with 12 bases fitting TRBD1. Trimming at V came to 6 bases and at J to 5 bases, leaving 5 bases not matched to a gene. This CDR3 has 15 residues. Germline V gives CDR1 MNHNS, CDR2 SASEGT. The CDR3 coding sequence is TGTGCCAGCAGATCCGGGACAGGGGGCTATCAGCCCCAGCATTTT. Encoded protein: CASRSGTGGYQPQHF.

The V gene is TRBV2, the J gene TRBJ2-7, with 9 bases aligning to TRBD1. This CDR3 is built from 17 residues. V trimming: 5 bases; J trimming: 8 bases; junction bases outside the gene matches: 19. Looked up from germline, CDR1 is SNHLY and CDR2 is FYNNEI. The CDR3 loop is CASSFDLGGQGHSKQYF. CDR3 DNA sequence: TGTGCCAGCAGTTTCGATTTAGGGGGACAGGGACATTCGAAGCAGTACTTC.

V is TRBV11-2 and J is TRBJ2-1; 10 nucleotides agree with TRBD1. The CDR3 extends over 15 amino acids. J gave up 7 bases and V 5 bases, and 8 bases lay outside the gene matches. Germline-derived CDR1 and CDR2 are SGHAT and FQNNGV. The CDR3 DNA follows: TGTGCCAGCAGCCCGGACAGGGGGGTTTGGAATGAGCAGTTCTTC. Amino acid sequence: CASSPDRGVWNEQFF.